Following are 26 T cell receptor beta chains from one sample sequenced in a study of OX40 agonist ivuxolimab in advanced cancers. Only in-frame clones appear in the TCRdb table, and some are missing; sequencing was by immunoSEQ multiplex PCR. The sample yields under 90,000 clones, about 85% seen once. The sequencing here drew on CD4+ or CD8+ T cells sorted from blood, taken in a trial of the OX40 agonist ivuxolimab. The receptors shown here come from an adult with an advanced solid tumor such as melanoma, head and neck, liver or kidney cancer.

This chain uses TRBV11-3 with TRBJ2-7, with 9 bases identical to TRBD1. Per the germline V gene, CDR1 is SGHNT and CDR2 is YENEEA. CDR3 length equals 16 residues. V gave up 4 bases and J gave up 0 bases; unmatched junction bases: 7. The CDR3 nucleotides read TGTGCCAGCAGCTCTCAGACAGGGGGGGACTCCTACGAGCAGTACTTC. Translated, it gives CASSSQTGGDSYEQYF.

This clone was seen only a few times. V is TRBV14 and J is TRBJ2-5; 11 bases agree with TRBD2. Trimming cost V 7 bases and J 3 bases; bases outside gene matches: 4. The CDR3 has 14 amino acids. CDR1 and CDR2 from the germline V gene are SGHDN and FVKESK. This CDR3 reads CASNLAGGEETQYF. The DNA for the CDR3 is TGTGCCAGCAACCTAGCGGGAGGTGAAGAGACCCAGTACTTC. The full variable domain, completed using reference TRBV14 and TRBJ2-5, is EAGVTQFPSHSVIEKGQTVTLRCDPISGHDNLYWYRRVMGKEIKFLLHFVKESKQDESGMPNNRFLAERTGGTYSTLKVQPAELEDSGVYFCASNLAGGEETQYFGPGTRLLVL.

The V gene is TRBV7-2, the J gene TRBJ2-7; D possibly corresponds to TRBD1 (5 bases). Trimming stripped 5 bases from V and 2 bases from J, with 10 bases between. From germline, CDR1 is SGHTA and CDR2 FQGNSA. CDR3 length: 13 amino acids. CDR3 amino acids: CASSTDRAYEQYF. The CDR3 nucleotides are TGTGCCAGCAGCACCGACAGAGCCTACGAGCAGTACTTC.

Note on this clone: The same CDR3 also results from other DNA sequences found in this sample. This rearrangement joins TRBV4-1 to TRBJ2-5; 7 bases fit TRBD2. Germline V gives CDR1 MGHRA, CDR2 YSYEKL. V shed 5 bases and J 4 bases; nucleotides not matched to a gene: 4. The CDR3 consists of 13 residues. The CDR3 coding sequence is TGCGCCAGCAGCAGATTAGCGGGAGAGACCCAGTACTTC. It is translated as CASSRLAGETQYF.

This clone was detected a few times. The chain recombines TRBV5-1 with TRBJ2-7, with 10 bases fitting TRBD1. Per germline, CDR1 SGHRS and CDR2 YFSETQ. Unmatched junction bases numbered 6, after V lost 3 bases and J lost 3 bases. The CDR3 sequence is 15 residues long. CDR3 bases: TGCGCCAGCAGCTCCGGGACAGGGGAAGACTACGAGCAGTACGTC. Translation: CASSSGTGEDYEQYV.

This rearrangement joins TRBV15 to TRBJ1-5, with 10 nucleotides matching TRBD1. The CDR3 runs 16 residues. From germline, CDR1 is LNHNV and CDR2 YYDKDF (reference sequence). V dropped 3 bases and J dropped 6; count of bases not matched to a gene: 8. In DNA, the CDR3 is TGTGCCACCAGCAGTGTGGGACAGGGGACGGGTCAGCCCCAGCATTTT. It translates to CATSSVGQGTGQPQHF.

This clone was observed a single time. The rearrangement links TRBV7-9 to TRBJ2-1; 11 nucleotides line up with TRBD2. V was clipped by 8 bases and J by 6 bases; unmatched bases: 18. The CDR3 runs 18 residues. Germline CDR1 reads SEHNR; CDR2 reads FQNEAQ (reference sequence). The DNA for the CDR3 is TGTGCCAGCTCCCCCCGCCTAACTAGCGGGAGAGGGGGCAATGAGCAGTTCTTC. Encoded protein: CASSPRLTSGRGGNEQFF.

CDR3 loop: CASSVTQGYTIYF. The CDR3 DNA is TGTGCCAGCAGCGTTACCCAGGGGTACACCATATATTTT. The chain uses TRBV9 and TRBJ1-3; possible D gene TRBD1, 6 bases. Germline CDR1 is SGDLS and CDR2 is YYNGEE. The CDR3 is made up of 13 amino acids. V was clipped by 2 bases and J by 8 bases, with 11 bases between them.

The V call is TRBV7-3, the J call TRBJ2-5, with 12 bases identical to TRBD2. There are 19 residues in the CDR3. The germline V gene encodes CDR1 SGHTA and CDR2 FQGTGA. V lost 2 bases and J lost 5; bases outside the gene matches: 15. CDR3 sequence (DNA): TGTGCCAGCAGCTTACGTTCTAGGGGGCTAGCGGGAGGGAGTGAGACCCAGTACTTC. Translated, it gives CASSLRSRGLAGGSETQYF.

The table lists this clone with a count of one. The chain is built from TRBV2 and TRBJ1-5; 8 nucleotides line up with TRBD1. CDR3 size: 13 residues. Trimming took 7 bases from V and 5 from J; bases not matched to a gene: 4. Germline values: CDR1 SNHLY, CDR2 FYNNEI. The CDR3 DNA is TGTGCCAGCACGACAGGGGTTTATCAGCCCCAGCATTTT. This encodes CASTTGVYQPQHF.

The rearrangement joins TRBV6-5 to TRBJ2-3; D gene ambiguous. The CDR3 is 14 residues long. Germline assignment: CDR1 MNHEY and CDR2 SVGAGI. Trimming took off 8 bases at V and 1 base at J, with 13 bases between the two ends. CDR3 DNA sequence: TGTGCCAGCCGTACACATGGGGGCACAGATACGCAGTATTTT. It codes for CASRTHGGTDTQYF.

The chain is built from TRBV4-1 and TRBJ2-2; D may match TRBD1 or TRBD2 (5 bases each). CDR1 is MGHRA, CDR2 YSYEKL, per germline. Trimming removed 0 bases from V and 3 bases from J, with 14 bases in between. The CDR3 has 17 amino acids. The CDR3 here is CASSQEGQRGYTGELFF. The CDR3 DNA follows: TGCGCCAGCAGCCAAGAGGGGCAAAGAGGGTACACCGGGGAGCTGTTTTTT.

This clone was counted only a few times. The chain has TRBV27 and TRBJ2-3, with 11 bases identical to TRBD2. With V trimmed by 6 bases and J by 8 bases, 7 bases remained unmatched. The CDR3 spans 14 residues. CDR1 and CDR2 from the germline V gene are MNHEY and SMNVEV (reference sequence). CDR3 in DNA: TGTGCCAGCAGGACCGGGACTAGCGGCAGTACGCAGTATTTT. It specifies CASRTGTSGSTQYF.

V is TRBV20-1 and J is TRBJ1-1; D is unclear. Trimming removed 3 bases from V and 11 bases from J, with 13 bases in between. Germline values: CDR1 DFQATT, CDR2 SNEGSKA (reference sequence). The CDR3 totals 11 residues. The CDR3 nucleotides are TGCAGTGCTAGCGGGGTGGTCTTCGCTTTCTTT. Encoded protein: CSASGVVFAFF.

This CDR3 reads CASSTDRGGEQYF. The CDR3 DNA reads TGTGCCAGCAGCACAGACAGGGGAGGGGAGCAGTACTTC. The chain recombines TRBV13 with TRBJ2-7; D may be TRBD1 (8 bases). The length of the CDR3 is 13 residues. Germline V gives CDR1 PRHDT, CDR2 FYEKMQ (reference sequence). Trimming shortened V by 5 bases and J by 7 bases, and 15 bases separated the two germline ends.

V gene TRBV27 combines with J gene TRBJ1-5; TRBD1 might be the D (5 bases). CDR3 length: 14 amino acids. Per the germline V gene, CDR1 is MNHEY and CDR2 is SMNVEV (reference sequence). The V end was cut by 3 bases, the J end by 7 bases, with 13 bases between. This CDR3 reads CASSFSGTGQPQHF. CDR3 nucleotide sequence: TGTGCCAGCAGTTTCTCCGGGACCGGGCAGCCCCAGCATTTT.

This CDR3 is CASSLETGAADTQYF. CDR3 coding DNA: TGCGCCAGCAGCTTGGAGACGGGGGCGGCAGATACGCAGTATTTT. J is TRBJ2-3 and V is TRBV5-1; D might be TRBD1 or TRBD2, each matching 6 bases. Germline CDR1 SGHRS, CDR2 YFSETQ. Deletions cut 0 bases from V and 4 bases from J, with 12 bases between. The CDR3 runs to 15 residues.

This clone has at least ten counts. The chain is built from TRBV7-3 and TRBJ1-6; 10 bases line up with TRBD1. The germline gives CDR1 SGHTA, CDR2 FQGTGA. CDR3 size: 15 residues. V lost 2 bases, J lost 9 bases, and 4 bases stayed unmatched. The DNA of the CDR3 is TGTGCCAGCAGCTTAGGTGGGGACAGGGGTTCACCCCTCCACTTT. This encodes CASSLGGDRGSPLHF.

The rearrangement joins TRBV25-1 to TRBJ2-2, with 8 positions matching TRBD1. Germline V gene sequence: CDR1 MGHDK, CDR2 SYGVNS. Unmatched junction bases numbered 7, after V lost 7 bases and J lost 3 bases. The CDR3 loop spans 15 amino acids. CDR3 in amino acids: CASTQGALYTGELFF. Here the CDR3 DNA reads TGTGCCAGCACTCAGGGGGCCTTGTACACCGGGGAGCTGTTTTTT.

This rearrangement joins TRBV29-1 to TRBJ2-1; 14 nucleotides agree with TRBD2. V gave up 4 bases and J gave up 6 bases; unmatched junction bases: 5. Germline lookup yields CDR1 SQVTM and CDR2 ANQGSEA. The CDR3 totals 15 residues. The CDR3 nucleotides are TGCAGCGTTGGGACTAGCGGGGGGAATGGCAATGAGCAGTTCTTC. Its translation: CSVGTSGGNGNEQFF.

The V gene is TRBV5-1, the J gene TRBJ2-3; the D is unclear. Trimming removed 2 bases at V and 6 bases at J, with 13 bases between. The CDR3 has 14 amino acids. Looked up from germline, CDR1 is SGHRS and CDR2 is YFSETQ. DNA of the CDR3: TGCGCCAGCAGCTTTATACCAGTCACGGATACGCAGTATTTT. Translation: CASSFIPVTDTQYF.

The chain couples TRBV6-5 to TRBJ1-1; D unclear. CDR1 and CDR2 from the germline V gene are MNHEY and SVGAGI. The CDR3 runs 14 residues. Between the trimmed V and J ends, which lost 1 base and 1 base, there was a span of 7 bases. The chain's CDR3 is CASSYFSGNTEAFF. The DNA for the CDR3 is TGTGCCAGCAGTTACTTTTCCGGGAACACTGAAGCTTTCTTT.

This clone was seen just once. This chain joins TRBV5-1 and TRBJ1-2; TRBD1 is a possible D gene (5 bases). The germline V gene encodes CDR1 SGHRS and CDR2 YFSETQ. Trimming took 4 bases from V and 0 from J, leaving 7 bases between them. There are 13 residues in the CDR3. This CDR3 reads CASSQGPNYGYTF. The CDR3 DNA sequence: TGCGCCAGCAGCCAGGGACCTAACTATGGCTACACCTTC.

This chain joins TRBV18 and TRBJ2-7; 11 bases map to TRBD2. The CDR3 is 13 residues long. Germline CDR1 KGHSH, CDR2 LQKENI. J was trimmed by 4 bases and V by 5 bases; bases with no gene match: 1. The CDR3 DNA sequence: TGTGCCAGCTCAAGGACTAGCGGGTACGAGCAGTACGTC. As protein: CASSRTSGYEQYV.

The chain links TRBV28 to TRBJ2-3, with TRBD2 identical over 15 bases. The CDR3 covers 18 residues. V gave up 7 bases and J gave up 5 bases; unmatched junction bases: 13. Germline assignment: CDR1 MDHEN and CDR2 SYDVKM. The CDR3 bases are TGTGCCAGCACCGGGGGCGGACTAGCGGGAGGGCTTATAGATACGCAGTATTTT. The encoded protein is CASTGGGLAGGLIDTQYF.

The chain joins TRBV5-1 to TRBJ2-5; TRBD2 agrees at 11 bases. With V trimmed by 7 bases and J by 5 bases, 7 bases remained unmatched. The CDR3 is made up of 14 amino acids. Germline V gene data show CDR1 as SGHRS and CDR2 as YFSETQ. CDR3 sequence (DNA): TGCGCCAGCGACCCTAGCGGGAGGTGGGAGACCCAGTACTTC. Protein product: CASDPSGRWETQYF.